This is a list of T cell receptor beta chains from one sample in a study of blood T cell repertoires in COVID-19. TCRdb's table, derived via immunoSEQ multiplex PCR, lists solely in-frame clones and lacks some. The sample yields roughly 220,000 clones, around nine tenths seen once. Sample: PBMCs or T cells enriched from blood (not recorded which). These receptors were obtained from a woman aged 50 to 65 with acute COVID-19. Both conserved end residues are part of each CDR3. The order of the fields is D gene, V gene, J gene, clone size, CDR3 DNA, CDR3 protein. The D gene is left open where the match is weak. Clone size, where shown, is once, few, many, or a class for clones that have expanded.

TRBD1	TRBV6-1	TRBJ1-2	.	TGTGCCAGCAGTGAAACGCAGGGGGCTCGGTATGGCTACACCTTC	CASSETQGARYGYTF
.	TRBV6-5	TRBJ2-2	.	TGTGCCAGCAGGTATCCGAACACCGGGGAGCTGTTTTTT	CASRYPNTGELFF
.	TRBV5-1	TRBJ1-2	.	TGCGCCAGCAGCTTGGGTGTAGCTAACTATGGCTACACCTTC	CASSLGVANYGYTF
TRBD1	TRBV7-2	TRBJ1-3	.	TGTGCCAGCAGCCGGACAGGGGGCACTACCTTCTCTGGAAACACCATATATTTT	CASSRTGGTTFSGNTIYF
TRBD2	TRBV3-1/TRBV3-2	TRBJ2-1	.	TGTGCCAGCAGCCAAGTTTTGGCTAGCGGAGTCCGGAATGAGCAGTTCTTC	CASSQVLASGVRNEQFF
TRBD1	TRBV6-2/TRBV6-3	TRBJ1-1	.	TGTGCCAGCAGCAGACGGACAGGGGGCAGGACTGAAGCTTTCTTT	CASSRRTGGRTEAFF
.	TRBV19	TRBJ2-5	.	TGTGCCAGTAGTATAGGGGACACCCCTTGGGGAGAGACCCAGTACTTC	CASSIGDTPWGETQYF
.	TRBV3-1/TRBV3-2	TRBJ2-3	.	TGTGCCAGCGGGAGGCACCCTAGCACAGATACGCAGTATTTT	CASGRHPSTDTQYF
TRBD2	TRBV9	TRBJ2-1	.	TGTGCCAGCAGCCCTAGACTAGCGGGAGGTGGTGAGCAGTTCTTC	CASSPRLAGGGEQFF
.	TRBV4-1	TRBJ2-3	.	TGCGCCAGCAGTCAGTTGGCCAGGCGCCGAAGCACAGATACGCAGTATTTT	CASSQLARRRSTDTQYF
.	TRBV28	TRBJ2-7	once	TGTGCCAGCAGTCTGGTGGACAGCTCCTACGAGCAGTACTTC	CASSLVDSSYEQYF
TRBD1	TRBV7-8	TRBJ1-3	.	TGTGCCAGCAGCTTAGCAAGACAGGGTAGTGGAAACACCATATATTTT	CASSLARQGSGNTIYF